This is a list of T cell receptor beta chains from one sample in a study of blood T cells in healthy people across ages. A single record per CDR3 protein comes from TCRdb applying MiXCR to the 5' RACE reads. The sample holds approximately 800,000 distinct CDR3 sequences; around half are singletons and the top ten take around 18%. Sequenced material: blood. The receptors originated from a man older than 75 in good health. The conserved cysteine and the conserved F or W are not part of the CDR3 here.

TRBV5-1,ASSLLGPEATEQY
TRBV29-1,SVEGVGSSYNEQF
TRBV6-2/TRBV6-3,ASSYGTNEETQY
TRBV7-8,ASSPRISEGGRGPDTQY
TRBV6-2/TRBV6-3,ASRRGLALSTDTQY
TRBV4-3,ASSQGLAGSSYNEQF
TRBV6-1,AGRLGSGPDTDTQY
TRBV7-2,ASSLVVQASAYEQY
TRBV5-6,ASSFSGSAWNEQF
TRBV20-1,SALRSGQSVEQY
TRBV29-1,SVMLLGGGQETQY
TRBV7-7,DSSLGAGIQETQY
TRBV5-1,ASSHLGQAGNEQF
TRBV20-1,SDFEGADHNYGYT
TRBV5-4,ASSLGPTALAGGRTGELF
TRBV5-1,ASSSRTEATQY
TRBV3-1,ASSLGTGQDTQY
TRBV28,ASSSFSRDRSGGANVLT
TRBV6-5,ATNSRLALTDAF
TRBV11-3,ASSLGTSGVYNGQF
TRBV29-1,SVVLMSYNEQF
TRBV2,ASSPSSVGTDTQY
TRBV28,ASSFGLADYEQY
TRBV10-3,AISGTSGGPDTQY
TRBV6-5,ASSYGRGVETQY
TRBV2,ASSEAPGASTDTQY
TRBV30,AWNPGNTEAF
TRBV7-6,ASSLRLAGGTYEQY
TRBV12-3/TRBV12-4,ASSLRDRAPEAF
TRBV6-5,ASTGTVGAKQY
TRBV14,ASSQGSGTYNEQF
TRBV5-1,ASREPGLGAETQY
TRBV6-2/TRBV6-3,ASSGTSGHNEQF
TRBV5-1,ASSKGQANTGELF
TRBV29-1,SVEGVTGLFKQY
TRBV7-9,ASSSRGGETQY
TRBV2,ASSELKAGRVTDTQY